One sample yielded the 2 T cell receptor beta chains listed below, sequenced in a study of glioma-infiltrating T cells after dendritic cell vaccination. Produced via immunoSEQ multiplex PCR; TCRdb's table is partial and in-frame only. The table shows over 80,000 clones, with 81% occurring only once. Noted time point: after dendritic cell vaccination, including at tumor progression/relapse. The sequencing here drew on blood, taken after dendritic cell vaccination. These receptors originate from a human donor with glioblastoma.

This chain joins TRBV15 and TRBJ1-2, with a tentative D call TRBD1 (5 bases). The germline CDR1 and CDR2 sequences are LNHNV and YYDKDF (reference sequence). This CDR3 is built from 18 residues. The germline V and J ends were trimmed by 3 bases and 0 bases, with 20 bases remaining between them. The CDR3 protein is CATSRITGAFLANYGYTF. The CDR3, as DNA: TGTGCCACCAGCAGGATAACAGGAGCGTTTTTGGCTAACTATGGCTACACCTTC.

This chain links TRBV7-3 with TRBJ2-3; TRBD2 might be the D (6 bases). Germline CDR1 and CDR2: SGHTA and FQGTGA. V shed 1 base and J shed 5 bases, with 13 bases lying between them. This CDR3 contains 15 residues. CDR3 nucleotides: TGTGCCAGCAGCTTAATTGGCGGGAAGGGAGATACGCAGTATTTT. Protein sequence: CASSLIGGKGDTQYF.